The entry below gives a single T cell receptor beta chain sequence along with its context. Its antigen is unidentified. This entry is derived from a study of shared clonotypes between healthy human individuals. Using immunoSEQ multiplex PCR, the repertoire was profiled, and TCRdb retains in-frame clones only, with some absent. Of more than 2 million clones in the sample, roughly 94% were seen once. Selected positively for CCR7 and CD45RO-negative, naive CD8 cells excluded terminally differentiated effector memory CD45RA+ cells. Caucasian adults living in Nashville, Tennessee, provided all samples. Overall study results and limits: The study found lower generation probabilities in non-shared clonotypes than in those shared by all four donors.

CDR1 and CDR2 (germline): MNHNS, SASEGT. CDR3 length: 15 residues. The germline V and J ends were trimmed by 0 bases and 15 bases, with 21 bases remaining between them. The sequencing input was naive CD8+ T cells sorted from blood. The sequence came from a man younger than 30 in good health. The chain couples TRBV6-1 to TRBJ2-1, with D perhaps matching TRBD1 (6 bases). CDR3 coding DNA: TGTGCCAGCAGTGAAGCGGGTCAGGGGATTCCGCTGCGGTTCTTC. It is translated as CASSEAGQGIPLRFF.